At least ten counts were recorded for the clone carrying this T cell receptor (beta chain). Its antigen is unidentified. This CDR3 spans 14 amino acids. The germline gives CDR1 SGHTA, CDR2 FQGNSA. The ends were cut back, 4 bases at V and 3 bases at J, with 12 bases in the middle. TCRdb reprocessed the 5' RACE reads via MiXCR and lists one record per CDR3 protein. Of some 240,000 distinct CDR3 sequences in the sample, approximately 3.8% are singletons; the top ten hold around 19%. This sample stems from a study of T cells after yellow fever vaccination. Study background: The fractions with low cell numbers were processed using SMART-Seq v4 Ultra Low Input.

The study's findings and limits: Weaker, the secondary response had a peak occurring faster, on day 5 versus 15. After the booster, around 95% of CD4 and 75% to 90% of CD8 primary-response clones were re-detected.

The TCR comes from a man in his late teens or twenties who received the YFV17D yellow fever vaccine. V gene TRBV7-2 combines with J gene TRBJ1-1; weak D call: TRBD1 (5 bases). This material consisted of PBMCs, taken 15 days after the yellow fever booster vaccination. The CDR3 loop is CASSWDGRYTEAFF. The CDR3 nucleotides are TGTGCCAGCAGCTGGGACGGCCGTTACACTGAAGCTTTCTTT.